The 22 T cell receptor beta chains below come from one sample, sequenced in a study of T cells in Graves' hyperthyroidism and ophthalmopathy. Amplified regions were TCR beta CDR3 sequences from RNA transcripts. HTBI primers drove first-round RT-PCR of the TCR CDR3. TCRdb reprocessed the multiplex PCR reads via MiXCR and lists one record per CDR3 protein. The sample includes roughly 500,000 distinct CDR3 sequences, over 35% of them seen just once. Material: peripheral blood or thyroid tissue (not recorded which). The receptors were gathered from an adult woman with Graves' disease, either hyperthyroidism or ophthalmopathy (not recorded which).

This clonotype was observed at least ten times. The chain couples TRBV4-1 to TRBJ1-6; the D gene is possibly TRBD1 (6 bases). The CDR3 consists of 14 residues. Looked up from germline, CDR1 is MGHRA and CDR2 is YSYEKL. V was clipped by 4 bases and J by 8 bases, with 12 bases between them. The CDR3 region has the DNA TGCGCCAGCAGCCCACAGGGTCGATATTCACCCCTCCACTTT. This translates into CASSPQGRYSPLHF.

V gene TRBV11-2 combines with J gene TRBJ2-5; D possibly matches TRBD1 or TRBD2 (5 bases each). CDR1 and CDR2 (germline): SGHAT, FQNNGV. The CDR3 contains 14 residues. V was cut by 5 bases and J by 5 bases, with 15 bases left in between. The CDR3 reads CASSPGAGWETQYF. The CDR3 DNA sequence: TGTGCCAGCAGCCCCGGGGCAGGATGGGAGACCCAGTACTTC.

This clonotype was picked up a small number of times. This chain connects TRBV3-1 to TRBJ1-2; D is unresolved. Trimming took 2 bases from V and 4 from J, leaving 11 bases between them. This CDR3 has 14 amino acids. The germline V gene has CDR1 LGHDT and CDR2 YNNKEL (reference sequence). CDR3 nucleotides: TGTGCCAGCAGCCAAATTCTCGAGGGCTATGGCTACACCTTC. It encodes CASSQILEGYGYTF.

The chain employs TRBV4-1 and TRBJ1-3, with 9 bases identical to TRBD1. V shed 1 base, J shed 5 bases, and the junction held 3 bases outside the gene matches. The CDR3 totals 15 residues. Looked up from germline, CDR1 is MGHRA and CDR2 is YSYEKL. CDR3 sequence: CASSQVGQGRNTIYF. The CDR3 DNA reads TGCGCCAGCAGCCAAGTCGGACAGGGGAGAAACACCATATATTTT.

This clonotype was seen ten or more times. V gene TRBV15 combines with J gene TRBJ1-5; TRBD1 might be the D (5 bases). This CDR3 is built from 13 residues. CDR1 LNHNV and CDR2 YYDKDF come from the germline V gene (reference sequence). V was shortened by 0 bases and J by 6 bases, with 6 bases between the two germline ends. DNA of the CDR3: TGTGCCACCAGCAGAGAGGGGGGTCAGCCCCAGCATTTT. It encodes CATSREGGQPQHF.

The J gene is TRBJ1-1, the V gene TRBV20-1; weak D call: TRBD1 (5 bases). The germline CDR1 and CDR2 sequences are DFQATT and SNEGSKA (reference sequence). CDR3 size: 13 residues. V was pared by 3 bases and J by 4 bases, with 12 bases between. The CDR3 loop reads CSARGRGGTEAFF. The CDR3 nucleotides are TGCAGTGCTAGGGGCCGGGGGGGCACTGAAGCTTTCTTT.

This clonotype has just a few counts. The chain joins TRBV20-1 to TRBJ2-5; 10 bases are shared with TRBD2. The V gene end was trimmed by 1 base and the J gene end by 5 bases; junction bases not matched to a gene: 4. The CDR3 sequence is 14 residues long. CDR1 is DFQATT and CDR2 is SNEGSKA in the germline V gene (reference sequence). DNA of the CDR3: TGCAGTGCTAGAGTCCTAGCGGGAGCGGAGACCCAGTACTTC. Protein product: CSARVLAGAETQYF.

This clonotype was recorded many times. This chain connects TRBV20-1 to TRBJ1-2, with a tentative D call TRBD1 (5 bases). Between the trimmed V and J ends, which lost 6 bases and 8 bases, there was a span of 16 bases. Germline assignment: CDR1 DFQATT and CDR2 SNEGSKA (reference sequence). This CDR3 contains 12 residues. DNA of the CDR3: TGCAGTGCCCCAACCCCAGGGAGCGGCTACACCTTC. Translating it yields CSAPTPGSGYTF.

This clonotype came up many times. The chain is built from TRBV5-1 and TRBJ1-6; weak D call: TRBD1 (5 bases). The CDR3 is 15 amino acids. Germline CDR1 reads SGHRS; CDR2 reads YFSETQ. Trimming left V 3 bases short and J 4 bases short, with 11 bases between. The CDR3 sequence: CASSSSPGYNSPLHF. The CDR3, as DNA: TGCGCCAGCAGCTCCTCACCAGGGTATAATTCACCCCTCCACTTT. Filled out from reference TRBV5-1 and TRBJ1-6, the complete variable domain reads KAGVTQTPRYLIKTRGQQVTLSCSPISGHRSVSWYQQTPGQGLQFLFEYFSETQRNKGNFPGRFSGRQFSNSRSEMNVSTLELGDSALYLCASSSSPGYNSPLHFGNGTRLTVT.

This rearrangement joins TRBV12-3 or TRBV12-4 to TRBJ2-5, with 7 positions matching TRBD2. CDR3 size: 14 residues. Trimming removed 8 bases from V and 4 bases from J; junction bases left unmatched: 10. CDR3 bases: TGTGCCAGCGGGGGAGGGCCCAGAGTAGAGACCCAGTACTTC. Its translation: CASGGGPRVETQYF.

The chain couples TRBV2 to TRBJ1-1; 7 bases align to TRBD1. This CDR3 region has 13 residues. After removal of 5 bases from V and 4 bases from J, the junction contained 4 bases not matched to a gene. Germline CDR1 SNHLY, CDR2 FYNNEI. The CDR3 nucleotides read TGTGCCAGCAGTAACAGGGGTGGCACTGAAGCTTTCTTT. This gives the protein CASSNRGGTEAFF.

Remarks on this clonotype: A much larger clonotype is one base distant, so this may be a read error. Here the CDR3 omits its conserved ending phenylalanine or tryptophan, so a read error is the likely source. The chain joins TRBV20-1 to TRBJ2-7, with 9 bases aligning to TRBD2. This CDR3 is built from 16 residues. The V gene end was trimmed by 2 bases and the J gene end by 2 bases; junction bases not matched to a gene: 10. Germline values: CDR1 DFQATT, CDR2 SNEGSKA (reference sequence). The DNA of the CDR3 is TGCAGTGCTAGATCAGACACTTTAGCGGGAGCCTACGAGCAGTACCTC. It is translated as CSARSDTLAGAYEQYL.

The chain carries TRBV25-1 and TRBJ1-1; D perhaps matches TRBD1 (5 bases). Germline V gene lookup returns CDR1 MGHDK and CDR2 SYGVNS. V lost 1 base, J lost 6 bases, and 15 bases lay in between. The CDR3 has 15 amino acids. This chain's CDR3 is CASSESVRGRAEAFF. CDR3 sequence (DNA): TGTGCCAGCAGTGAATCCGTCCGGGGCAGGGCTGAAGCTTTCTTT.

This clonotype has more than one count but fewer than ten. A read error may be the cause here, since a much bigger clone is one base away. The V and J genes are TRBV20-1 and TRBJ1-1; TRBD1 is a possible D gene (5 bases). The CDR3 is 14 amino acids. V lost 3 bases and J lost 12, with 23 bases in between. Germline values: CDR1 DFQATT, CDR2 SNEGSKA (reference sequence). The CDR3 loop is CSARGGSPGRASFF. The CDR3 region has the DNA TGCAGTGCTAGGGGGGGGAGCCCCGGTCGGGCATCTTTCTTT.

This sequence joins TRBV10-2 and TRBJ1-2; tentative D call: TRBD1 (5 bases). CDR3 length equals 15 residues. V shed 6 bases and J shed 0 bases, with 14 bases lying between them. Germline CDR1 WSHSY, CDR2 SAAADI. The CDR3 here is CASRRDAQANYGYTF. The CDR3 nucleotides read TGCGCCAGCAGACGGGACGCCCAAGCTAACTATGGCTACACCTTC.

This clonotype was detected many times. The chain couples TRBV29-1 to TRBJ1-2; D not certain. Germline lookup yields CDR1 SQVTM and CDR2 ANQGSEA. V lost 4 bases and J 10 bases, leaving 4 bases between the germline ends. The CDR3 is 8 amino acids. CDR3: CSVGDYTF. The CDR3 coding sequence is TGCAGCGTTGGGGACTACACCTTC.

In its sample, this clonotype was seen a few times. This sequence joins TRBV7-9 and TRBJ1-1; perhaps TRBD1 as D (6 bases). Trimming took off 6 bases at V and 5 bases at J, with 13 bases between the two ends. CDR1 is SEHNR, CDR2 FQNEAQ, per germline (reference sequence). This CDR3 spans 13 amino acids. The CDR3 here is CASSNTGLTEAFF. The CDR3 bases are TGTGCCAGCAGTAATACAGGGTTGACTGAAGCTTTCTTT.

In its sample, this clonotype was seen a few times. The chain couples TRBV27 to TRBJ2-6, with D tentatively TRBD1 (5 bases). The V gene's germline CDR1 is MNHEY and CDR2 SMNVEV (reference sequence). The V and J ends lost 5 bases and 0 bases respectively, with 8 bases between them. The CDR3 sequence is 15 residues long. The CDR3 DNA sequence: TGTGCCAGCAGTGAAGGGGTCTCTGGGGCCAACGTCCTGACTTTC. Amino acids: CASSEGVSGANVLTF.

With regard to this clonotype: The junction shows a germline mismatch at one end, possibly a read error. The chain links TRBV5-4 to TRBJ2-2, with D tentatively TRBD2 (6 bases). CDR3 length equals 15 residues. Germline V CDR1 and CDR2: SGHNT, YYREEE (reference sequence). In nucleotides, the CDR3 is TGTGCCAGCAGGTCGGGAGAGGGGTACACCGGGGAGCCGTTTTTT. It codes for CASRSGEGYTGEPFF. The entire variable domain, with the rest obtained from reference TRBV5-4 and TRBJ2-2, is as follows: ETGVTQSPTHLIKTRGQQVTLRCSSQSGHNTVSWYQQALGQGPQFIFQYYREEENGRGNFPPRFSGLQFPNYSSELNVNALELDDSALYLCASRSGEGYTGEPFFGEGSRLTVL.

The J gene is TRBJ2-3, the V gene TRBV6-6, with no clear D. Per germline, CDR1 MNHNY and CDR2 SVGAGI (reference sequence). The ends were cut back, 5 bases at V and 3 bases at J, with 6 bases in the middle. The CDR3 is 12 amino acids. The CDR3 region is CASSPTTDTQYF. The CDR3 DNA is TGTGCCAGCAGTCCGACGACAGATACGCAGTATTTT.

As regards this clonotype: The CDR3 carries no conserved terminal phenylalanine or tryptophan, so it likely arises from a read error. The CDR3 sequence is CSVESQGTSGANVLTL. In DNA, the CDR3 is TGCAGCGTTGAATCGCAGGGGACCTCTGGGGCCAACGTCCTGACTCTC. The chain is built from TRBV29-1 and TRBJ2-6; tentatively, D is TRBD1 (6 bases). Trimming shortened V by 2 bases and J by 0 bases, and 11 bases separated the two germline ends. Looked up from germline, CDR1 is SQVTM and CDR2 is ANQGSEA. This CDR3 contains 16 residues.

This clonotype appeared a few times. The chain links TRBV7-2 to TRBJ2-7; D is undetermined. Trimming cost V 7 bases and J 6 bases, with 10 bases left between them. Germline-derived CDR1 and CDR2 are SGHTA and FQGNSA. The CDR3 covers 11 residues. CDR3: CASTDLSEQYF. For the CDR3, the DNA is TGTGCCAGCACCGACCTCTCCGAGCAGTACTTC.